This T cell receptor beta chain comes out of a study of regulatory T cells in long-lasting Graves disease. Regarding the study as a whole: Under persistent disease, TRBV28, TRBJ1-2 and TRBJ2-5 were used preferentially.

Time point of the sample: newly diagnosed GD, antithyroid drugs for less than 3 months. Extracted RNA from PBMCs served as the source of the TCR library. This clonotype came up many times. Its antigen is unknown. Trimming took 3 bases from V and 6 from J; bases not matched to a gene: 9. This CDR3 comprises 16 residues. Germline assignment: CDR1 MDHEN and CDR2 SYDVKM. Building the TCR beta libraries relied on iRepertoire HTBI primers, and CDR3 regions underwent Arm-PCR. In TCRdb, the multiplex PCR reads were re-called with MiXCR into one record per CDR3 protein. The table lists 510,000 or so distinct CDR3 sequences, approximately 12% of them singletons, with 8% to 10% in the top ten. The sample was also reused in another study, on T cells in Graves' hyperthyroidism and ophthalmopathy. As that report states: Over 18 months, lack of ophthalmopathy progression marked Graves' hyperthyroidism as stable. Blood also showed most of the thyroid clonotypes that were expanded above 0.001.

The V gene is TRBV28, the J gene TRBJ2-1, with 9 bases lining up with TRBD2. The specimen was peripheral blood mononuclear cells (PBMCs), collected at new diagnosis, from a patient treated with antithyroid drugs. The sequence was obtained from a woman under 40 with Graves disease. CDR3 amino acids: CASSFPGTSFLNEQFF. The CDR3 region has the DNA TGTGCCAGCAGTTTCCCCGGGACTAGCTTCCTCAATGAGCAGTTCTTC.